This T cell receptor beta chain was observed in a study of T cell changes during pregnancy in multiple sclerosis. Clones were read by immunoSEQ multiplex PCR, and TCRdb kept only the in-frame ones, dropping some. The sample contains about 70,000 clones, approximately 94% of which appear only once. The CDR3 runs to 14 residues. Germline lookup yields CDR1 LNHNV and CDR2 YYDKDF (reference sequence). V lost 0 bases and J 4 bases, leaving 10 bases between the germline ends. The sequence was obtained from a female donor with multiple sclerosis, enrolled in a pregnancy study. Sequencing used peripheral blood, obtained in the third trimester of pregnancy. The rearrangement joins TRBV15 to TRBJ2-7; perhaps TRBD2 as D (5 bases). The CDR3 region has the DNA TGTGCCACCAGCAGAGAGGGCAGCGGTTACGAGCAGTACTTC. The encoded protein is CATSREGSGYEQYF.